This TCR beta chain was captured in a study of T cells in Graves' hyperthyroidism and ophthalmopathy. Between the trimmed V and J ends, which lost 4 bases and 8 bases, there was a span of 11 bases. Germline loops: CDR1 MNHEY, CDR2 SVGAGI. The CDR3 spans 12 residues. The CDR3 regions of TCR beta were amplified from RNA transcripts. First-round RT-PCR of the TCR CDR3 relied on the HTBI primer set. MiXCR, run by TCRdb on the multiplex PCR reads, gives a single entry per CDR3 protein. This sample has some 600,000 distinct CDR3 sequences, with around 14% found just once. The source material was blood. The chain joins TRBV6-5 to TRBJ1-2; tentatively, D is TRBD1 (5 bases). The sequence was obtained from a woman aged 25-40 years with Graves' hyperthyroidism that later progressed to Graves' ophthalmopathy. CDR3 DNA: TGTGCCAGCAGTTGCGGGGCACAGGGCTACACCTTC. It codes for CASSCGAQGYTF.